This TCR beta chain was retrieved from a study of blood T cell repertoires in COVID-19. In this sample, this clone turned up a few times. The repertoire was sequenced with immunoSEQ multiplex PCR; TCRdb's copy has only in-frame clones and lacks some. The sample has 45,000 to 50,000 clones, over 80% seen once; the top ten hold about 60%. The CDR3 has 13 residues. CDR1 MRHNA and CDR2 SNTAGT come from the germline V gene. The junction had 1 base not matched to a gene; V was cut back by 4 bases and J by 5 bases. The chain is built from TRBV6-4 and TRBJ1-5; 8 nucleotides match TRBD1. Material: peripheral blood. The sequence came from a man in his 70s with acute or convalescent COVID-19. Written as DNA, the CDR3 is TGTGCCAGCAGTGTGGACAGGGATCAGCCCCAGCATTTT. This sequence encodes CASSVDRDQPQHF.